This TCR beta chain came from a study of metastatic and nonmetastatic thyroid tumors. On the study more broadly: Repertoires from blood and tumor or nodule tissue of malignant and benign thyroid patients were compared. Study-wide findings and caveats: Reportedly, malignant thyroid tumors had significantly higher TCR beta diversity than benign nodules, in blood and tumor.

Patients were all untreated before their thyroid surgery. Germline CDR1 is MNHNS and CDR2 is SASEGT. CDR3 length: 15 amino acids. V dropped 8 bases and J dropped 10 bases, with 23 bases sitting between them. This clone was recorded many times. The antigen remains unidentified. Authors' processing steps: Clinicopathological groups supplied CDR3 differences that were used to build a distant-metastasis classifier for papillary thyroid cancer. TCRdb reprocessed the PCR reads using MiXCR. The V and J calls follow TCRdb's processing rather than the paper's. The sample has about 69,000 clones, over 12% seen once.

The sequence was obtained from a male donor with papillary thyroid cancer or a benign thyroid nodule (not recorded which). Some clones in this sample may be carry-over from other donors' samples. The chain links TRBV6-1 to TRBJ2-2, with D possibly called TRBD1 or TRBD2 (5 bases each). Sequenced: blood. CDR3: CASCQEGPGHMELFF. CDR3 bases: TGTGCCAGCTGTCAAGAGGGGCCGGGGCATATGGAGCTGTTTTTT.